This T cell receptor beta chain was found in a study of blood T cells in healthy people across ages. Study-level background: Every two T cells gave about one barcoded beta molecule via template switching.

A second PCR of 7 to 11 cycles used a sample-barcoded 5' primer and a J-beta primer mix. TCRdb reprocessed the 5' RACE reads with MiXCR, giving one entry per CDR3 protein. The sample lists 700,000 to 950,000 distinct CDR3 sequences; roughly 64% were seen once. Per the germline V gene, CDR1 is SGHTA and CDR2 is FQGTGA. The CDR3 consists of 16 residues. J lost 1 base, V lost 2 bases, and 3 bases had no gene match. No fewer than 5.5 micrograms of total RNA were isolated from every sample. The rearrangement uses TRBV7-3 and TRBJ2-2, with 8 bases aligning to TRBD2. The TCR originated in a man aged 30 to 45 in good health. Sequencing was carried out using blood. CDR3 nucleotide sequence: TGTGCCAGCAGCTTAGTCCTAGCGGGGAACACCGGGGAGCTGTTTTTT. As protein: CASSLVLAGNTGELFF.